This is a list of T cell receptor beta chains from one sample in a study of T cells in tumors after PD-1 blockade. Sequencing used immunoSEQ multiplex PCR; TCRdb keeps in-frame clones, though not all of them. The sample shows 60,000 to 70,000 clones, less than 85% of them seen only once. The material sequenced was PBMCs, taken after anti-PD-1 treatment. The source of these receptors is a human donor with basal cell carcinoma. Both conserved end residues are part of each CDR3. A D gene is named only where the DNA matches it firmly. Clone size is not always given. Where it is, it says once, few, many or a class for expanded clones.

D gene	clone size	V gene	J gene	CDR3 protein	CDR3 DNA
-	-	TRBV7-9	TRBJ1-2	CASSLEHVGAGYTF	TGTGCCAGCAGCTTAGAACACGTAGGGGCTGGCTACACCTTC
-	-	TRBV16	TRBJ2-2	CASSQSIWELFF	TGTGCCAGCAGCCAATCCATCTGGGAGCTGTTTTTT
-	-	TRBV7-9	TRBJ1-2	CASSLVGGRRSYTF	TGTGCCAGCAGCTTAGTCGGCGGCCGGAGGAGCTACACCTTC
-	-	TRBV12-3/TRBV12-4	TRBJ1-1	CASSSTGLPEAFF	TGTGCCAGCAGTTCAACAGGGTTACCTGAAGCTTTCTTT
-	-	TRBV6-5	TRBJ1-6	CASSSPAPNSPLHF	TGTGCCAGCAGTAGTCCCGCACCCAATTCACCCCTCCACTTT
-	-	TRBV2	TRBJ2-4	CASGIRGIAKNIQYF	TGTGCCAGCGGGATAAGGGGTATAGCCAAAAACATTCAGTACTTC
-	-	TRBV28	TRBJ1-5	CASSFEYQPQHF	TGTGCCAGCAGTTTCGAGTATCAGCCCCAGCATTTT
-	-	TRBV27	TRBJ2-3	CASSPGSDTQYF	TGTGCCAGCAGTCCCGGATCAGATACGCAGTATTTT
-	-	TRBV30	TRBJ1-5	CAWNRAGNQPQHF	TGTGCCTGGAACAGGGCAGGCAATCAGCCCCAGCATTTT
-	-	TRBV6-4	TRBJ1-5	CASSPGPQSAPAF	TGTGCCAGCAGTCCGGGACCCCAATCAGCCCCAGCATTT
-	-	TRBV6-5	TRBJ1-3	CASSYSFGGRNTIYF	TGTGCCAGCAGTTACTCGTTCGGGGGTAGAAACACCATATATTTT
-	once	TRBV30	TRBJ1-4	CAWSMNEKLFF	TGTGCCTGGAGTATGAATGAAAAACTGTTTTTT
-	once	TRBV30	TRBJ1-1	CAWSATDEAFF	TGTGCCTGGAGTGCGACAGATGAAGCTTTCTTT
TRBD2	-	TRBV4-1	TRBJ2-1	CASSQEHSGDAYNEQFF	TGCGCCAGCAGCCAAGAACATAGCGGGGACGCCTACAATGAGCAGTTCTTC
-	-	TRBV11-1	TRBJ2-1	CASSLHPRNEQFF	TGTGCCAGCAGCTTACACCCGCGGAATGAGCAGTTCTTC
TRBD1	-	TRBV6-1	TRBJ2-7	CASSEAGGQGSYEQYF	TGTGCCAGCAGTGAAGCGGGGGGACAGGGGTCCTACGAGCAGTACTTC
-	-	TRBV3-1/TRBV3-2	TRBJ1-1	CASSQEWGRNTEAFF	TGTGCCAGCAGCCAAGAATGGGGCAGGAACACTGAAGCTTTCTTT
-	-	TRBV19	TRBJ2-1	CASSIGLLSYNEQFF	TGTGCCAGTAGTATAGGCCTCCTCTCCTACAATGAGCAGTTCTTC
TRBD1	-	TRBV6-2/TRBV6-3	TRBJ1-2	CASSSPTGFRGYTF	TGTGCCAGCAGTTCACCGACAGGGTTTCGAGGCTACACCTTC
TRBD1	few	TRBV7-9	TRBJ1-1	CASKPTGSNTEAFF	TGTGCCAGCAAACCGACAGGGTCGAACACTGAAGCTTTCTTT
-	few	TRBV10-3	TRBJ2-1	CAISEYNEQFF	TGTGCCATCAGTGAGTACAATGAGCAGTTCTTC
-	-	TRBV5-1	TRBJ1-1	CASSSTTGNTEAFF	TGCGCCAGCAGCTCCACAACAGGGAACACTGAAGCTTTCTTT
TRBD1	-	TRBV11-3	TRBJ2-1	CASSSPGQGRPEQFF	TGTGCCAGCAGCTCCCCGGGACAGGGTAGACCTGAGCAGTTCTTC
TRBD2	-	TRBV5-6	TRBJ2-5	CASSSMYGGRETQYF	TGTGCCAGCAGCTCGATGTACGGGGGGAGAGAGACCCAGTACTTC
TRBD1	-	TRBV5-1	TRBJ1-1	CASSPGTGGNTEAFF	TGCGCCAGCAGCCCAGGGACAGGGGGGAACACTGAAGCTTTCTTT
TRBD2	-	TRBV7-2	TRBJ2-3	CASSLAHLAGRADTQYF	TGTGCCAGCAGCTTAGCGCACCTAGCGGGGAGGGCAGATACGCAGTATTTT
-	-	TRBV2	TRBJ2-5	CASSSQGSETQYF	TGTGCCAGCAGTTCCCAGGGGTCGGAGACCCAGTACTTC
-	-	TRBV5-1	TRBJ2-4	CASSSWEGTGDPQYF	TGCGCCAGCAGCTCATGGGAGGGGACAGGCGACCCCCAGTACTTC
TRBD1	-	TRBV4-1	TRBJ1-4	CASSQDGDPGQYEKLFF	TGCGCCAGCAGCCAAGATGGGGACCCGGGACAGTATGAAAAACTGTTTTTT
TRBD2	-	TRBV5-1	TRBJ2-6	CASGPGGGNSEANVLTF	TGCGCCAGCGGCCCCGGGGGGGGTAACTCTGAGGCCAACGTCCTGACTTTC
-	few	TRBV3-1/TRBV3-2	TRBJ1-3	CASSQVTSTSNTIYF	TGTGCCAGCAGCCAAGTTACATCAACCTCCAACACCATATATTTT
-	-	TRBV19	TRBJ1-1	CASSIGAAGLGTEAFF	TGTGCCAGTAGTATAGGAGCCGCAGGGCTGGGCACTGAAGCTTTCTTT
-	-	TRBV7-2	TRBJ2-3	CASAGTDTQYF	TGTGCCAGCGCAGGGACAGATACGCAGTATTTT